The 26 T cell receptor beta chains below come from one sample, sequenced in a study of CXCR3-negative and CXCR3-positive naive CD8 T cells. Antigens for these TCRs are unknown. Carrying UMI labels, the TRB cDNA libraries were prepared through 5' RACE. TCRdb reworked the 5' RACE reads into one entry per CDR3 protein, no DNA. This sample's table reports some 150,000 distinct CDR3 sequences. The study's findings and limits: Hydrophobicity of TRB CDR3s was greater in CXCR3-positive naive cells than in CXCR3-negative naive cells.

Source material: naive CXCR3+ CD8+ T cells from blood. Subset described: CD45RO-CCR7+CD27+CD95- naive CD8+ T cells expressing CXCR3 (TNR3+). Receptor source: a human donor in good health. Some clones in this sample may be carry-over from other donors' samples.

The rearrangement joins TRBV29-1 to TRBJ2-5; TCRdb lists TRBD1, though no DNA is available to test this call. Germline CDR1 reads SQVTM; CDR2 reads ANQGSEA. The CDR3 consists of 13 residues. CDR3 sequence reads: CSVPRTGPETQYF. Combining the CDR3 with reference TRBV29-1 and TRBJ2-5 gives the whole variable domain SAVISQKPSRDICQRGTSLTIQCQVDSQVTMMFWYRQQPGQSLTLIATANQGSEATYESGFVIDKFPISRPNLTFSTLTVSNMSPEDSSIYLCSVPRTGPETQYFGPGTRLLVL.

V gene TRBV29-1 combines with J gene TRBJ2-3; TCRdb calls TRBD2, which cannot be checked without DNA. This CDR3 is 18 amino acids long. The germline V gene has CDR1 SQVTM and CDR2 ANQGSEA. The CDR3 sequence is CSAGWDITSGTSTDTQYF.

This chain joins TRBV14 and TRBJ1-1. The CDR3 totals 14 residues. CDR1 SGHDN and CDR2 FVKESK come from the germline V gene. The CDR3 loop is CASSPWRLNTEAFF.

The V call is TRBV4-1, the J call TRBJ1-2; TCRdb's D gene call, TRBD1, goes unchecked for lack of DNA. The CDR3 loop spans 14 amino acids. Per the germline V gene, CDR1 is MGHRA and CDR2 is YSYEKL. The CDR3 is CASSSIDRNYGYTF.

The genes are TRBV9 and TRBJ1-1; TCRdb picks TRBD1, but there is no DNA to check that call. The CDR3 consists of 13 residues. The V gene's germline CDR1 is SGDLS and CDR2 YYNGEE. The CDR3 region is CASSVGGATEAFF. The variable domain in full, with the rest retrieved from reference TRBV9 and TRBJ1-1, is DSGVTQTPKHLITATGQRVTLRCSPRSGDLSVYWYQQSLDQGLQFLIQYYNGEERAKGNILERFSAQQFPDLHSELNLSSLELGDSALYFCASSVGGATEAFFGQGTRLTVV.

V usage is TRBV7-3 and J usage is TRBJ2-5; as DNA is missing, the TRBD2 call by TCRdb cannot be tested. The CDR3 totals 18 residues. Germline assignment: CDR1 SGHTA and CDR2 FQGTGA. The CDR3 sequence: CASSSSGLAGAEKETQYF. The complete variable domain, with remaining parts taken from reference TRBV7-3 and TRBJ2-5, reads GAGVSQTPSNKVTEKGKYVELRCDPISGHTALYWYRQSLGQGPEFLIYFQGTGAADDSGLPNDRFFAVRPEGSVSTLKIQRTERGDSAVYLCASSSSGLAGAEKETQYFGPGTRLLVL.

This chain joins TRBV7-9 and TRBJ2-1. Per germline, CDR1 SEHNR and CDR2 FQNEAQ (reference sequence). The CDR3 loop spans 12 amino acids. The CDR3 protein is CASSSEYNEQFF.

The rearrangement links TRBV28 to TRBJ2-2; TCRdb outputs TRBD1, but without DNA this stays unchecked. Germline lookup yields CDR1 MDHEN and CDR2 SYDVKM. This CDR3 has 17 amino acids. CDR3 loop: CASSGRDRGLNTGELFF.

The chain combines TRBV5-1 with TRBJ2-2. This CDR3 is built from 13 residues. CDR1 and CDR2 (germline): SGHRS, YFSETQ. The chain's CDR3 is CASSLSGTGELFF.

The V and J genes are TRBV7-6 and TRBJ1-1; TCRdb designates TRBD1, a call that cannot be tested without DNA. This CDR3 region has 13 residues. In germline, CDR1 is SGHVS, CDR2 FNYEAQ. The CDR3 loop is CASRGGTDTEAFF.

The chain couples TRBV5-1 to TRBJ2-7; the D gene TCRdb calls, TRBD1, cannot be checked with no DNA. This CDR3 is built from 14 residues. The germline gives CDR1 SGHRS, CDR2 YFSETQ. This CDR3 reads CASSSIDRNYEQYF.

The V and J genes are TRBV15 and TRBJ2-1; TCRdb proposes TRBD1, but this gene call is untestable without DNA. CDR1 and CDR2 (germline): LNHNV, YYDKDF (reference sequence). This CDR3 has 15 residues. The CDR3 loop is CATSNSGHSYNEQFF.

The chain combines TRBV9 with TRBJ2-3. CDR3 length: 13 residues. Germline CDR1 is SGDLS and CDR2 is YYNGEE. The CDR3 loop is CASSQTIPDTQYF.

The CDR3 loop is CSARGQIKTPGTGELFF. V usage is TRBV20-1 and J usage is TRBJ2-2. The CDR3 consists of 17 residues. Germline CDR1 is DFQATT and CDR2 is SNEGSKA (reference sequence).

The rearrangement uses TRBV13 and TRBJ2-1; no DNA is available, so the TRBD2 call from TCRdb remains unchecked. Germline loops: CDR1 PRHDT, CDR2 FYEKMQ (reference sequence). The CDR3 is 22 residues long. Here the CDR3 reads CASSHFHADGGGGGPTYNEQFF.

The chain carries TRBV7-8 and TRBJ2-1; TCRdb proposes TRBD2, but this gene call is untestable without DNA. Per the germline V gene, CDR1 is SGHVS and CDR2 is FQNEAQ. CDR3 length equals 19 residues. The CDR3 spells CASSLGGGGGLNPYNEQFF.

The chain couples TRBV7-9 to TRBJ2-7; there is no DNA to check the TCRdb D call of TRBD1. CDR1 is SEHNR, CDR2 FQNEAQ, per germline (reference sequence). This CDR3 has 13 residues. The CDR3 reads CASSQWASYEQYF.

The chain links TRBV3-1 to TRBJ2-3; TCRdb names TRBD1, which stays unverified in the absence of DNA. The germline CDR1 and CDR2 sequences are LGHDT and YNNKEL (reference sequence). The CDR3 has 17 residues. CDR3 amino acids: CASSQDPGGDPTDTQYF.

This chain links TRBV12-3 or TRBV12-4 with TRBJ2-6; checking the TCRdb D call of TRBD1 is not possible without DNA. The CDR3 is made up of 21 amino acids. The CDR3 region is CASSPLRGDRDLTGGANVLTF.

J is TRBJ2-5 and V is TRBV23-1; TCRdb's D call of TRBD2 is untestable without DNA. TRBV23-1 is classed as an ORF, of uncertain function. The CDR3 contains 14 residues. This CDR3 reads CASSRQRSCQTQYF.

This chain links TRBV10-3 with TRBJ2-7; no DNA is available, so the TRBD2 call from TCRdb remains unchecked. Germline V gene sequence: CDR1 ENHRY, CDR2 SYGVKD. CDR3 length equals 15 residues. CDR3: CAISTGGTLSYEQCF.

The rearrangement links TRBV29-1 to TRBJ2-2. This CDR3 is 12 amino acids long. The germline V gene encodes CDR1 SQVTM and CDR2 ANQGSEA. The CDR3 spells CSVYWVTGELFF.

The chain recombines TRBV7-9 with TRBJ2-5; TCRdb's D call, TRBD2, is unchecked because there is no DNA. The CDR3 is made up of 20 amino acids. Germline-derived CDR1 and CDR2 are SEHNR and FQNEAQ (reference sequence). This CDR3 reads CASSPPFPAQAGGPRETQYF.

The chain joins TRBV7-9 to TRBJ2-4; without DNA, the TCRdb call of TRBD1 cannot be checked. The CDR3 loop spans 16 amino acids. The germline V gene has CDR1 SEHNR and CDR2 FQNEAQ (reference sequence). CDR3 loop: CASSAAGTGVPIVQYF. The whole variable domain, remainder taken from reference TRBV7-9 and TRBJ2-4, is DTGVSQNPRHKITKRGQNVTFRCDPISEHNRLYWYRQTLGQGPEFLTYFQNEAQLEKSRLLSDRFSAERPKGSFSTLEIQRTEQGDSAMYLCASSAAGTGVPIVQYFGAGTRLSVL.

This rearrangement joins TRBV13 to TRBJ1-1. This CDR3 is built from 14 residues. Germline CDR1 reads PRHDT; CDR2 reads FYEKMQ (reference sequence). The CDR3 sequence is CASSLGGLGTEAFF.

This CDR3 is CASSLVGPQETQYF. The chain uses TRBV7-9 and TRBJ2-5. The germline gives CDR1 SEHNR, CDR2 FQNEAQ (reference sequence). The CDR3 spans 14 residues.